This T cell receptor (beta chain) was captured by sequencing in a study of T cell responses to AZD1222 COVID-19 vaccine. Across the whole study: The analysis combined second doses at about 4 or about 12 weeks. General study findings and limits: Among vaccine-associated CD4 TCRs, coverage spanned spike, with dominance at 160-218 and 743-854. Donors were chiefly white British, with a greater number of females, and clonal diversity was perhaps underestimated. Repertoires were obtained only post-peak T cell response.

In regard to this clone: Its antigen is unknown.

Germline V CDR1 and CDR2: ENHRY, SYGVKD. The CDR3 has 14 amino acids. Trimming shortened V by 2 bases and J by 3 bases, and 8 bases separated the two germline ends. Assay used: immunoSEQ multiplex PCR; TCRdb lists only in-frame clones, some missing. Of about 150,000 clones in the sample, 70% to 90% were seen once. The receptor was derived from an adult in good health. V gene TRBV10-3 combines with J gene TRBJ1-5; possibly TRBD1 for D (6 bases). The sequencing here drew on peripheral blood, taken on day 0 of AZD1222 vaccination. CDR3 region: CAISEGQLNQPQHF. DNA for the CDR3: TGTGCCATCAGTGAGGGACAGCTCAATCAGCCCCAGCATTTT.